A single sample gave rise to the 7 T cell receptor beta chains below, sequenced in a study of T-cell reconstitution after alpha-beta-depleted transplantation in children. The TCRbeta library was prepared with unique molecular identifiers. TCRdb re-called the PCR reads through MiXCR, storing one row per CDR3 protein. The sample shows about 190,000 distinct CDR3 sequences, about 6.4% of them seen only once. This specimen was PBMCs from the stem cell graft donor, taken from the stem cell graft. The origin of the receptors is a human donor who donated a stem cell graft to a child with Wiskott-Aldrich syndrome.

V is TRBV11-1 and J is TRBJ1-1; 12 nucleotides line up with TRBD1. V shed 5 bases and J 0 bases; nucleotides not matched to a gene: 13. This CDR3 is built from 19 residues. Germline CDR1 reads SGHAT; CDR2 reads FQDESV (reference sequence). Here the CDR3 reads CASSPRGGTGGLMNTEAFF. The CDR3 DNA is TGTGCCAGCAGCCCCCGGGGGGGGACAGGGGGCTTGATGAACACTGAAGCTTTCTTT.

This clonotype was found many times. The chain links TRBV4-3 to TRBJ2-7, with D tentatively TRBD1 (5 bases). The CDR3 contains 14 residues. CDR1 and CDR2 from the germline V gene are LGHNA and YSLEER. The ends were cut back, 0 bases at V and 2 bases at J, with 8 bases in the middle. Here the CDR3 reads CASSQEAGTYEQYF. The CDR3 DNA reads TGCGCCAGCAGCCAAGAAGCAGGGACCTACGAGCAGTACTTC.

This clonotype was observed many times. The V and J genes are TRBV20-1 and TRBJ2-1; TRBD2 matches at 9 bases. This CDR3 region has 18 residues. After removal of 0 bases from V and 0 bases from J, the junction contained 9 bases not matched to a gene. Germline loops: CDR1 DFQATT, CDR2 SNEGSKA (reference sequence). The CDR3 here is CSARDNSGRFSSYNEQFF. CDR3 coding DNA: TGCAGTGCTAGAGATAACAGCGGGAGGTTCAGCTCCTACAATGAGCAGTTCTTC.

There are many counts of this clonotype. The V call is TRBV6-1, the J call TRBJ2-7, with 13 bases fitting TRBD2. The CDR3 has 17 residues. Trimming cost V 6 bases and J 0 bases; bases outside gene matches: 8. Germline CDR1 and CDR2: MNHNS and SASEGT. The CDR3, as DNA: TGTGCCAGCAGCCAGGGACTAGCGGGACAAAGCTCCTACGAGCAGTACTTC. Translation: CASSQGLAGQSSYEQYF.

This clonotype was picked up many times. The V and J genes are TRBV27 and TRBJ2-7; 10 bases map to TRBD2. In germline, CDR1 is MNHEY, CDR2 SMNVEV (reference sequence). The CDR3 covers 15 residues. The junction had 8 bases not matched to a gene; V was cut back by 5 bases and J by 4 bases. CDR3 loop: CASSLKRGGLYEQYF. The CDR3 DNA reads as TGTGCCAGCAGTCTAAAGCGGGGGGGCCTTTACGAGCAGTACTTC.

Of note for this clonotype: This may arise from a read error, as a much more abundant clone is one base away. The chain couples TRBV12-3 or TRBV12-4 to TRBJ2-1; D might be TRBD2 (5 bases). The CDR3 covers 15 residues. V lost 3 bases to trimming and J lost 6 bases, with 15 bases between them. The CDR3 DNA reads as TGTGCCAGCAGTTTGACGGCGGGCCCCCCCAATGAGCAGTTCTTC. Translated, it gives CASSLTAGPPNEQFF.

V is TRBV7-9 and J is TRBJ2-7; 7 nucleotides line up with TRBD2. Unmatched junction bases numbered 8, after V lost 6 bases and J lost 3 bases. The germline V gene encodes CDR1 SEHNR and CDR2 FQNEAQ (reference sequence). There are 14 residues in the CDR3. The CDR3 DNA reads TGTGCCAGCAGTGATCGGGGGGATTACTACGAGCAGTACTTC. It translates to CASSDRGDYYEQYF. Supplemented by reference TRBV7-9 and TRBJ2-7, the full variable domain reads DTGVSQNPRHKITKRGQNVTFRCDPISEHNRLYWYRQTLGQGPEFLTYFQNEAQLEKSRLLSDRFSAERPKGSFSTLEIQRTEQGDSAMYLCASSDRGDYYEQYFGPGTRLTVT.